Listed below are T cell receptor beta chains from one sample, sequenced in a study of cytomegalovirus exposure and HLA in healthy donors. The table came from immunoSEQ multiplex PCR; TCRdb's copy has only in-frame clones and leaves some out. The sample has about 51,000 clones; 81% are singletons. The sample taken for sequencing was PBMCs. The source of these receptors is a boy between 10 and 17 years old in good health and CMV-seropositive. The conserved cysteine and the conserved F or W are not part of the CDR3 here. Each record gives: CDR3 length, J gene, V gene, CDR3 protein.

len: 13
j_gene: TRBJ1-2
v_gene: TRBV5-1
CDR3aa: ASQGRGTGSAGYT

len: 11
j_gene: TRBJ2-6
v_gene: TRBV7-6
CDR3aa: ASSTGGANVLT

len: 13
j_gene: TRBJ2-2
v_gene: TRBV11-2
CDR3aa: ASSHSGGDTGELF

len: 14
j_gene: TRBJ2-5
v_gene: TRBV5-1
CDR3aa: ASKFPSGSLKETQY

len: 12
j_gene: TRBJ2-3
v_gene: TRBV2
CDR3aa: ASRTGTRSDTQY

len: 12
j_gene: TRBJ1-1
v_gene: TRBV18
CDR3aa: ASSPTWGRTEAF

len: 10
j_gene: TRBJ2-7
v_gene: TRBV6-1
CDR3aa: ATRQGPYEQY

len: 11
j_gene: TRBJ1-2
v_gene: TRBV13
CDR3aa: ASSLKGRGGYT

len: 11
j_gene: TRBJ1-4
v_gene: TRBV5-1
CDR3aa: ASSLAGSSKLF

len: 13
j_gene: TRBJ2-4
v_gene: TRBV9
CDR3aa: ASSAGWLTKNIQY

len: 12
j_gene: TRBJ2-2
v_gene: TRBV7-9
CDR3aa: ASSPGQGYGELF

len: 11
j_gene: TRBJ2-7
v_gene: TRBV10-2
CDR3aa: ASCGRRIYEQY

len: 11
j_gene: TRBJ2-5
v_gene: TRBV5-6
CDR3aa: ASSLTDQETQY

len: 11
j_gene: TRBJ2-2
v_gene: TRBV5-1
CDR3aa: ASSFPVGGELF

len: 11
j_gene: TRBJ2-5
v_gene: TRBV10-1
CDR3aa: ASGLAGEETQY

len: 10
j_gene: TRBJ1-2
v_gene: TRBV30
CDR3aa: AWSWHTYGYT

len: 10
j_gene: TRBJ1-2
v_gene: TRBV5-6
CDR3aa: ASSLREGGYT

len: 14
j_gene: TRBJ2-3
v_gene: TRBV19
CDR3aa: ASNRGGWGVTDTQY

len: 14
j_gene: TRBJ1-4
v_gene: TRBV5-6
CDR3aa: ASSLGGDPTNEKLF

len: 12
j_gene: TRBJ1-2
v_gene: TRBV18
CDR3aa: ASSPWTGRGVYT

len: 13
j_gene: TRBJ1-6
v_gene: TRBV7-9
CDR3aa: ASSQDSSYNSPLH

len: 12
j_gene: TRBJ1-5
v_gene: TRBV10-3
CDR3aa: ATGQGAHYQPQH

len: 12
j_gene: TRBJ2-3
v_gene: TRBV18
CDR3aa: ASSPQRGSDTQY

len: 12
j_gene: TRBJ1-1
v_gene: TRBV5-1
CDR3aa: ASRRQGSNTEAF

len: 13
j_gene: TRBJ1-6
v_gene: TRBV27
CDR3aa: ASSVLDSPGSPLH

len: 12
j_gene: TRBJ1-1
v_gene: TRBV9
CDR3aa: ASSVEEGRTEAF

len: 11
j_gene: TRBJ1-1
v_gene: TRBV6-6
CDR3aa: ASSYGSNTEAF

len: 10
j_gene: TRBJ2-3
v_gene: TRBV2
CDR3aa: ASRPYTDTQY

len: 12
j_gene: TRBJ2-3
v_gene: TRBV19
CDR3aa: ASMTTGGSDTQY

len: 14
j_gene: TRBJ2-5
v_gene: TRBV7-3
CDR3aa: ASSPNGGKYQETQY

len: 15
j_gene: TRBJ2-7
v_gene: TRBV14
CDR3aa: ASSQKVWAGGFYEQY

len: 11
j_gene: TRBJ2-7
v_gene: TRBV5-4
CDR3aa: ASSYGESYEQY

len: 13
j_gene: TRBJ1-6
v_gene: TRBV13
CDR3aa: ASSSPDSFNSPLH

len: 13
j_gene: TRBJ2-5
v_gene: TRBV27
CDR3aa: ASSLWGRGGETQY

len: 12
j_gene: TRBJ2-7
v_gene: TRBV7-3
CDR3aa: ASSSSGGSYEQY

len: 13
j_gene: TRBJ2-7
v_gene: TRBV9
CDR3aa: ASSTKQDTDGEQY

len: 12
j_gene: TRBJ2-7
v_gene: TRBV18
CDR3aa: ASSSQGELYEQY

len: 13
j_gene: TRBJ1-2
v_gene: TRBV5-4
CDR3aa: ASSLGEGTNYGYT

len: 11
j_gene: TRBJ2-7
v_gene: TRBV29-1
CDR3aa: SVAKAGEGEQY

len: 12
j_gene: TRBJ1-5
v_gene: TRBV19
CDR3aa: ASSLGEGIKPQH

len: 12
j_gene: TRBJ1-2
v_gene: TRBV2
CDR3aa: ASSAIRDTFVYT